This is a list of T cell receptor beta chains from one sample in a study of blood T cell repertoires in COVID-19. The repertoire was sequenced with immunoSEQ multiplex PCR; TCRdb's copy has only in-frame clones and lacks some. The table shows around 250,000 clones, with roughly 80% occurring only once. Sequences were obtained from peripheral blood. All receptors derive from a woman aged 18-29 years with acute or convalescent COVID-19. Both conserved end residues are part of each CDR3. A D gene is named only where the DNA matches it firmly. Clone size is stated in some rows and not others, as once, few, many or a class when expanded.

NA	TRBV7-2	TRBD2	TRBJ2-1	CASSRQSLAGENEQFF	TGTGCCAGCAGCCGTCAATCACTAGCGGGAGAAAATGAGCAGTTCTTC
NA	TRBV15	TRBD1	TRBJ1-4	CATSRERTGPAKKLFF	TGTGCCACCAGCAGAGAGCGGACAGGCCCCGCCAAGAAACTGTTTTTT
NA	TRBV19	TRBD1	TRBJ1-2	CASSSTGGADYGYTF	TGTGCCAGTAGTAGCACAGGGGGCGCAGACTATGGCTACACCTTC
NA	TRBV11-1	TRBD1	TRBJ2-3	CASSRGQGADTQYF	TGTGCCAGCAGTCGCGGACAGGGGGCAGATACGCAGTATTTT
NA	TRBV20-1	NA	TRBJ2-1	CSRLANNEQFF	TGCAGCCGGCTAGCAAACAATGAGCAGTTCTTC
many	TRBV19	TRBD1	TRBJ1-1	CASSTRTGGLNTEAFF	TGTGCCAGTAGTACCAGGACAGGGGGCCTTAACACTGAAGCTTTCTTT
NA	TRBV6-6	TRBD1	TRBJ2-1	CASSPLDRVLSYNEQFF	TGTGCCAGCAGTCCTCTAGACAGGGTGCTTTCCTACAATGAGCAGTTCTTC
NA	TRBV5-1	NA	TRBJ1-1	CASSLGGMNTEAFF	TGCGCCAGCAGCCTCGGGGGGATGAACACTGAAGCTTTCTTT
NA	TRBV2	TRBD1	TRBJ1-6	CASRPQGAHSPLHF	TGTGCCAGCAGGCCACAGGGGGCACATTCACCCCTCCACTTT
NA	TRBV15	NA	TRBJ1-2	CATSSPGRAPYGYTF	TGTGCCACCAGCAGCCCTGGCAGGGCTCCCTATGGCTACACCTTC
NA	TRBV27	NA	TRBJ1-6	CASGPGENSPLHF	TGTGCCAGCGGGCCAGGGGAAAATTCACCCCTCCACTTT
NA	TRBV15	TRBD1	TRBJ1-4	CATSRDMVAGGNEKLFF	TGTGCCACCAGCAGAGATATGGTGGCAGGGGGTAATGAAAAACTGTTTTTT
NA	TRBV4-3	NA	TRBJ1-5	CASSQDGGGNQPQHF	TGCGCCAGCAGCCAAGATGGGGGGGGGAATCAGCCCCAGCATTTT
NA	TRBV6-5	TRBD2	TRBJ2-1	CASSLAGVLHNEQFF	TGTGCCAGCAGTCTAGCGGGAGTCTTACACAATGAGCAGTTCTTC
NA	TRBV18	TRBD1	TRBJ1-4	CASSPTGSPNEKLFF	TGTGCCAGCTCACCGACAGGGAGCCCTAATGAAAAACTGTTTTTT
NA	TRBV20-1	NA	TRBJ1-2	CSASQGSWGYTF	TGCAGTGCTAGTCAGGGCTCTTGGGGCTACACCTTC
NA	TRBV14	NA	TRBJ1-1	CASSWGQNTEAFF	TGTGCCAGCAGTTGGGGACAGAACACTGAAGCTTTCTTT
NA	TRBV6-5	TRBD2	TRBJ2-1	CAIRPGRAGYNEQFF	TGTGCCATCCGACCAGGGAGGGCAGGTTACAATGAGCAGTTCTTC
once	TRBV29-1	TRBD1	TRBJ1-2	CSTLESGTGVIYGYTF	TGCAGCACCCTAGAATCCGGGACAGGGGTAATCTATGGCTACACCTTC
NA	TRBV30	NA	TRBJ2-7	CAWSPYTSSYEQYF	TGTGCCTGGAGTCCGTACACAAGCTCCTACGAGCAGTACTTC
NA	TRBV7-2	TRBD2	TRBJ2-7	CASSLGLAGGPIPYEQYF	TGTGCCAGCAGCTTAGGGCTAGCGGGAGGGCCCATTCCCTACGAGCAGTACTTC
NA	TRBV20-1	NA	TRBJ1-4	CSASLDSTNEKLFF	TGCAGTGCTAGTTTAGATTCAACTAATGAAAAACTGTTTTTT
NA	TRBV19	TRBD1	TRBJ2-1	CASSPRQGAYNEQFF	TGTGCCAGTAGTCCCCGACAGGGGGCTTACAATGAGCAGTTCTTC
once	TRBV6-6	TRBD1	TRBJ2-1	CASRQTGAIYGEQFF	TGTGCCAGCAGACAGACAGGGGCAATCTACGGTGAGCAGTTCTTC
NA	TRBV11-2	NA	TRBJ2-7	CASSLALEFYEQYF	TGTGCCAGCAGCTTAGCTCTAGAATTCTACGAGCAGTACTTC
NA	TRBV5-1	NA	TRBJ1-1	CASSFHQENTEAFF	TGCGCCAGCAGCTTTCATCAGGAGAACACTGAAGCTTTCTTT
NA	TRBV4-2	NA	TRBJ1-3	CASSQEAPGNTIYF	TGTGCCAGCAGCCAAGAAGCCCCCGGAAACACCATATATTTT
NA	TRBV6-5	NA	TRBJ1-1	CASRVGNTEAFF	TGTGCCAGCCGGGTGGGGAACACTGAAGCTTTCTTT
NA	TRBV2	NA	TRBJ1-5	CASSVGRGQPQHF	TGTGCCAGCAGTGTCGGACGGGGTCAGCCCCAGCATTTT
few	TRBV6-2/TRBV6-3	NA	TRBJ2-2	CASSFRDTGELFF	TGTGCCAGCAGTTTTAGAGACACCGGGGAGCTGTTTTTT
NA	TRBV6-2/TRBV6-3	TRBD2	TRBJ2-5	CASSLDAREGLKTQYF	TGTGCCAGCAGCCTGGATGCTCGGGAGGGCCTAAAGACCCAGTACTTC
NA	TRBV18	NA	TRBJ1-3	CASSLGTSGNTIYF	TGTGCCAGCTCACTGGGGACATCTGGAAACACCATATATTTT
few	TRBV4-2	NA	TRBJ2-7	CASSQNNGESYEQYF	TGTGCCAGCAGCCAAAATAACGGGGAAAGCTACGAGCAGTACTTC
once	TRBV2	NA	TRBJ1-4	CASNPGEVELFF	TGTGCCAGCAACCCCGGGGAGGTAGAACTGTTTTTT
once	TRBV4-2	NA	TRBJ1-4	CASSQSSTGLKAGKLFF	TGTGCCAGCAGCCAATCTTCGACAGGACTGAAGGCTGGAAAACTGTTTTTT
NA	TRBV11-2	TRBD2	TRBJ2-1	CASRTAGTIYNEQFF	TGTGCCAGCAGGACAGCCGGGACTATCTACAATGAGCAGTTCTTC
NA	TRBV28	NA	TRBJ1-2	CASSLGFPGKGGYTF	TGTGCCAGCAGTTTAGGGTTTCCGGGGAAAGGGGGCTACACCTTC
NA	TRBV7-2	TRBD2	TRBJ2-1	CASSTPGTTNNEQFF	TGTGCCAGCAGCACCCCCGGGACTACCAACAATGAGCAGTTCTTC
NA	TRBV27	TRBD1	TRBJ2-2	CASSLQGAILGTGELFF	TGTGCCAGCAGTTTACAGGGGGCTATCTTGGGCACCGGGGAGCTGTTTTTT
NA	TRBV5-4	NA	TRBJ2-1	CASSSLAENVYNEQFF	TGTGCCAGCAGCTCCTTAGCGGAAAACGTTTACAATGAGCAGTTCTTC
NA	TRBV4-3	NA	TRBJ1-5	CASSQEVGGQPQHF	TGCGCCAGCAGCCAAGAAGTAGGCGGGCAGCCCCAGCATTTT
few	TRBV6-2/TRBV6-3	NA	TRBJ1-5	CASSYVGSNQPQHF	TGTGCCAGCAGTTACGTCGGGAGCAATCAGCCCCAGCATTTT
NA	TRBV6-5	TRBD2	TRBJ2-1	CASSYGTSGAYNEQFF	TGTGCCAGCAGTTACGGGACTAGCGGCGCCTACAATGAGCAGTTCTTC
NA	TRBV5-1	TRBD1	TRBJ1-1	CASSLVAGGTEAFF	TGCGCCAGCAGCTTGGTTGCAGGGGGGACTGAAGCTTTCTTT
NA	TRBV4-3	TRBD1	TRBJ2-7	CASSPDPGQGVEQYF	TGCGCCAGCAGCCCAGACCCGGGACAGGGTGTGGAGCAGTACTTC
NA	TRBV19	TRBD1	TRBJ2-3	CASSLDRGFSSTDTQYF	TGTGCCAGTAGCTTGGACAGGGGATTTTCTAGCACAGATACGCAGTATTTT
NA	TRBV29-1	NA	TRBJ2-1	CSVDRGYNEQFF	TGCAGCGTTGACAGGGGCTACAATGAGCAGTTCTTC
NA	TRBV28	NA	TRBJ1-5	CASSLYRDQPQHF	TGTGCCAGCAGTTTATACAGGGATCAGCCCCAGCATTTT
NA	TRBV7-2	NA	TRBJ2-2	CASSFDSLTGELFF	TGTGCCAGCAGCTTCGACAGTTTAACCGGGGAGCTGTTTTTT
NA	TRBV6-1	TRBD1	TRBJ2-7	CASSVFRVDRDSSYEQYF	TGTGCCAGCAGTGTTTTCCGGGTGGACCGGGACAGCTCCTACGAGCAGTACTTC
NA	TRBV3-1/TRBV3-2	TRBD2	TRBJ2-7	CASSPLAGSSYEQYF	TGTGCCAGCAGCCCCCTAGCGGGAAGCTCCTACGAGCAGTACTTC
many	TRBV6-5	NA	TRBJ2-6	CASSLQGAGANVLTF	TGTGCCAGCAGCCTGCAGGGCGCTGGGGCCAACGTCCTGACTTTC
NA	TRBV7-9	TRBD1	TRBJ1-1	CASSYKGARAFF	TGTGCCAGCAGCTACAAGGGGGCCAGGGCTTTCTTT
NA	TRBV7-2	NA	TRBJ2-1	CASSRRDGEQFF	TGTGCCAGCAGCAGGCGGGATGGTGAGCAGTTCTTC